This T cell receptor beta chain derives from a study of cytomegalovirus exposure and HLA in healthy donors. Study-wide background: One earlier analysis, a look at 150 million to 200 million T cells, found some 120 million unique TCR beta sequences.

Trimming took 3 bases from V and 5 from J; bases not matched to a gene: 15. CDR1 and CDR2 from the germline V gene are SGDLS and YYNGEE. This CDR3 has 18 amino acids. General study results and limits: A list of roughly 160 TCR beta chains associated with cytomegalovirus was given. An Asian-associated ancestry cluster reportedly showed fewer N-insertions than the approximately 690-donor mean in a later analysis. CMV serostatus alone was available as immune exposure information.

As regards this clone: Antigen: not known.

This PCR relied on a set of 60 Vbeta primers and 13 Jbeta primers. Libraries were prepared by immunoSEQ multiplex PCR; TCRdb keeps only in-frame clonotypes and omits some of them. The table records some 150,000 clones, approximately 78% of them present only once. This TCR was sampled from a woman between 45 and 65 years old in good health and CMV-seropositive. Sequencing was performed on PBMCs. The rearrangement links TRBV9 to TRBJ2-5; 11 nucleotides match TRBD1. The CDR3 coding sequence is TGTGCCAGCAGCGAGCGGACAGGGGGCACGGTCAGCGGGGAGACCCAGTACTTC. Translation: CASSERTGGTVSGETQYF.